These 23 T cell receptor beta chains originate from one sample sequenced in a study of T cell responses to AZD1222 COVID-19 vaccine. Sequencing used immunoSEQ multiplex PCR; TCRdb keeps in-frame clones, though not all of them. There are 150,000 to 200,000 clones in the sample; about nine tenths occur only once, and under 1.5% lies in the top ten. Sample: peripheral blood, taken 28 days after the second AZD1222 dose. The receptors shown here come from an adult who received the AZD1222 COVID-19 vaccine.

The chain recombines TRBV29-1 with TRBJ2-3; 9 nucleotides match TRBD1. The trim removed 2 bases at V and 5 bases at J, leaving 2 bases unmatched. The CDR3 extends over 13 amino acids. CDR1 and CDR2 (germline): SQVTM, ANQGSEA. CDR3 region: CSVETGGRDTQYF. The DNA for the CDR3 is TGCAGCGTTGAAACAGGGGGCAGAGATACGCAGTATTTT.

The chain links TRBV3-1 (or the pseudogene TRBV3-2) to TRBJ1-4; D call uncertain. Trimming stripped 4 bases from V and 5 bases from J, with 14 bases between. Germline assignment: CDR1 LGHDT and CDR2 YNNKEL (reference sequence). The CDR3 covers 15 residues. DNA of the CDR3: TGTGCCAGCAGCCCCTCCGTCGAAATAAATGAAAAACTGTTTTTT. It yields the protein CASSPSVEINEKLFF.

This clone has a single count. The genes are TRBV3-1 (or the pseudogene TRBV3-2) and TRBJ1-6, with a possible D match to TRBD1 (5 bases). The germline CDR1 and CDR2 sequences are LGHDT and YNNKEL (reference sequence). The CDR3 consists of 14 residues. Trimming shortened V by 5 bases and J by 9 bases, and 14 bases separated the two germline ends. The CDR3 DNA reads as TGTGCCAGCAGCTTGGGACCGGATGCTTCACCCCTCCACTTT. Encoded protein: CASSLGPDASPLHF.

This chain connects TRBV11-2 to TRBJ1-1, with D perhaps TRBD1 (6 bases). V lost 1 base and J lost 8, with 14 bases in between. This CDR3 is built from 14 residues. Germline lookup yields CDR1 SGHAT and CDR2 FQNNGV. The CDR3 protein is CASSLAQVGAEAFF. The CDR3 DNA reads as TGTGCCAGCAGCTTAGCACAGGTGGGGGCGGAAGCTTTCTTT. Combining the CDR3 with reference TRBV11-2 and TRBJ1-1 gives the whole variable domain EAGVAQSPRYKIIEKRQSVAFWCNPISGHATLYWYQQILGQGPKLLIQFQNNGVVDDSQLPKDRFSAERLKGVDSTLKIQPAKLEDSAVYLCASSLAQVGAEAFFGQGTRLTVV.

In nucleotides, the CDR3 is TGCGCCAGCAGCTTGGTCTTAGGCGAGACCCAGTACTTC. Its translation: CASSLVLGETQYF. The chain has TRBV5-1 and TRBJ2-5; D is uncertain. Trimming pared 0 bases from V and 5 bases from J, leaving 8 bases between. Looked up from germline, CDR1 is SGHRS and CDR2 is YFSETQ. This CDR3 is built from 13 residues.

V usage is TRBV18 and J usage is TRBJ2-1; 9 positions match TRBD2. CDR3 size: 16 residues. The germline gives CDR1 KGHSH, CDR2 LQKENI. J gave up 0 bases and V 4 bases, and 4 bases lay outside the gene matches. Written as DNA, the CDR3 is TGTGCCAGCTCACGCGGGGGGGCGACCTCCTACAATGAGCAGTTCTTC. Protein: CASSRGGATSYNEQFF.

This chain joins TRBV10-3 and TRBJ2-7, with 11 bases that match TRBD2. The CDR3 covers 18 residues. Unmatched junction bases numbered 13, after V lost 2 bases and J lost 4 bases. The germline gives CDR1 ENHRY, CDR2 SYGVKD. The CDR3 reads CAISEKGTSGSNRYEQYF. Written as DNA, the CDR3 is TGTGCCATCAGTGAGAAGGGTACTAGCGGGAGTAATAGGTACGAGCAGTACTTC.

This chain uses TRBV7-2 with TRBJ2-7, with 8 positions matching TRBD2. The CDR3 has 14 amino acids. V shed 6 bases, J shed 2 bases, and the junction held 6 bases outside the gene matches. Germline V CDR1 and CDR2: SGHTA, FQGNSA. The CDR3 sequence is CASSKRGGPYEQYF. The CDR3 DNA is TGTGCCAGCAGTAAACGGGGGGGTCCCTACGAGCAGTACTTC.

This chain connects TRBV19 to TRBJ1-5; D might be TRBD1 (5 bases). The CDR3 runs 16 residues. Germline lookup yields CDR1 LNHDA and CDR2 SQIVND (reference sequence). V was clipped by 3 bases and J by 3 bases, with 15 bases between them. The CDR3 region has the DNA TGTGCCAGTAGTATCTGGGGGTTCGGCGACAATCAGCCCCAGCATTTT. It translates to CASSIWGFGDNQPQHF.

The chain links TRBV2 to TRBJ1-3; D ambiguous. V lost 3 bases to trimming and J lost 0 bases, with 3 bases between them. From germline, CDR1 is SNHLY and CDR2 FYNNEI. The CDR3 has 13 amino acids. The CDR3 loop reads CASSDLSGNTIYF. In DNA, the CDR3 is TGTGCCAGCAGTGACCTCTCTGGAAACACCATATATTTT.

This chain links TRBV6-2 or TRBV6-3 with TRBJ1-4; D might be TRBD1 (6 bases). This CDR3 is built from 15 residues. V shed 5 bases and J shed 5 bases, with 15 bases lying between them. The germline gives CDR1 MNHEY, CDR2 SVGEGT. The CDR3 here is CASSTGQTSNEKLFF. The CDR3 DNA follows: TGTGCCAGCAGTACCGGACAGACCTCAAATGAAAAACTGTTTTTT.

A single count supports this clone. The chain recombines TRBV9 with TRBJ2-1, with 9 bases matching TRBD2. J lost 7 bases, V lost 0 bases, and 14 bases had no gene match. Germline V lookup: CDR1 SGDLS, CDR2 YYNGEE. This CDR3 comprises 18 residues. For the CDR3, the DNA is TGTGCCAGCAGCGTAGAGTTGAACAGCGGGGGGCGTTCTAATGAGCAGTTCTTC. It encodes CASSVELNSGGRSNEQFF.

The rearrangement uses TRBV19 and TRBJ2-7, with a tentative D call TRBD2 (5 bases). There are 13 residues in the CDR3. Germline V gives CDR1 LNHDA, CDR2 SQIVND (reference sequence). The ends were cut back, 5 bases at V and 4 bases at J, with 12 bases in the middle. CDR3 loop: CASSLGLIYEQYF. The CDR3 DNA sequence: TGTGCCAGTAGTCTAGGACTGATTTACGAGCAGTACTTC. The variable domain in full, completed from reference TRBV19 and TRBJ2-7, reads DGGITQSPKYLFRKEGQNVTLSCEQNLNHDAMYWYRQDPGQGLRLIYYSQIVNDFQKGDIAEGYSVSREKKESFPLTVTSAQKNPTAFYLCASSLGLIYEQYFGPGTRLTVT.

The CDR3 nucleotides are TGTGCCAGCAGCGCGGAACCGGGACCTAGCACTGAAGCTTTCTTT. This codes for CASSAEPGPSTEAFF. The chain has TRBV9 and TRBJ1-1; perhaps TRBD1 as D (5 bases). The CDR3 contains 15 residues. Trimming stripped 3 bases from V and 4 bases from J, with 16 bases between. CDR1 SGDLS and CDR2 YYNGEE come from the germline V gene.

CDR3 protein: CAITQLGTSQRDEQFF. The CDR3 bases are TGTGCCATCACCCAGCTTGGGACTTCACAACGGGATGAGCAGTTCTTC. The J gene is TRBJ2-1, the V gene TRBV10-3, with a weak D call TRBD2 (6 bases). The CDR3 sequence is 16 residues long. Germline lookup yields CDR1 ENHRY and CDR2 SYGVKD. The ends were cut back, 7 bases at V and 8 bases at J, with 24 bases in the middle.

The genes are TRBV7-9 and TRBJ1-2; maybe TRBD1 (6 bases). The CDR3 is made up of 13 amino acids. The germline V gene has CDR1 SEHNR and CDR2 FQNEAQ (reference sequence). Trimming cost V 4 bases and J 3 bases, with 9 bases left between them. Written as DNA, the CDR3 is TGTGCCAGCAGCTCCGGGACACACTATGGCTACACCTTC. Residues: CASSSGTHYGYTF.

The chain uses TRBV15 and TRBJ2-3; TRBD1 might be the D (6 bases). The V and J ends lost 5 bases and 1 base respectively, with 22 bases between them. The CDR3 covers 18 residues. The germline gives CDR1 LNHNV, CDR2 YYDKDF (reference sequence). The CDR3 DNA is TGTGCCACCAGCCTACAATCCCTAACAGGGCAGGGCACAGATACGCAGTATTTT. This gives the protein CATSLQSLTGQGTDTQYF. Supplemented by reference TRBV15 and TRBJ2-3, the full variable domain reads DAMVIQNPRYQVTQFGKPVTLSCSQTLNHNVMYWYQQKSSQAPKLLFHYYDKDFNNEADTPDNFQSRRPNTSFCFLDIRSPGLGDTAMYLCATSLQSLTGQGTDTQYFGPGTRLTVL.

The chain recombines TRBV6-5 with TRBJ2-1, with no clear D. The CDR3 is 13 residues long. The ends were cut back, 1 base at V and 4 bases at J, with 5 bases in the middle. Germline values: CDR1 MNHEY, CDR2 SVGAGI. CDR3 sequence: CASSYLAYNEQFF. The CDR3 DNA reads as TGTGCCAGCAGTTACTTAGCTTACAATGAGCAGTTCTTC.

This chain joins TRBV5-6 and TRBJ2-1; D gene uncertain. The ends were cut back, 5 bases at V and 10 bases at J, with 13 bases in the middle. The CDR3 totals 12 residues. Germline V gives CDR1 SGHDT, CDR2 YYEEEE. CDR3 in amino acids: CASRKVVGEQFF. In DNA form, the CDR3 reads TGTGCCAGCAGGAAGGTAGTAGGGGAGCAGTTCTTC.

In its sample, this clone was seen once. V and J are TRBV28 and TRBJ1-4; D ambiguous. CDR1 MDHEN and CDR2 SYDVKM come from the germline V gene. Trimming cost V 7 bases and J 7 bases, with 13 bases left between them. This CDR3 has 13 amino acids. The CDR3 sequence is CASISPGGEKLFF. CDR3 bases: TGTGCCAGCATCTCCCCGGGCGGTGAAAAACTGTTTTTT.

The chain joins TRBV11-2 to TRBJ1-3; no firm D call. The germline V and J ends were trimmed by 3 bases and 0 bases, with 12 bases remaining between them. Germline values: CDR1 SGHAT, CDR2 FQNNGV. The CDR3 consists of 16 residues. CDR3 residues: CASSFSTVPSGNTIYF. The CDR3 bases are TGTGCCAGCAGCTTCAGCACAGTCCCCTCTGGAAACACCATATATTTT.

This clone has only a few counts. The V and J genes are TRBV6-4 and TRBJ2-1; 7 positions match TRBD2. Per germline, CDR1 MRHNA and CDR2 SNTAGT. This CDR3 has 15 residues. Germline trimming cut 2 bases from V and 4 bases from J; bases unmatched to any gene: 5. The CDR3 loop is CASSDGLAAYNEQFF. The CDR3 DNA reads TGTGCCAGCAGTGACGGTCTAGCGGCATACAATGAGCAGTTCTTC.

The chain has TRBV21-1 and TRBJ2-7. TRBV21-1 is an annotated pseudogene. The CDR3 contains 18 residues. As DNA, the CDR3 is TGTGCCAGCAGCAAAGGAACCCGGCCGGGAATCAGGGTGGGGGAGCAGTACTTC. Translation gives CASSKGTRPGIRVGEQYF.